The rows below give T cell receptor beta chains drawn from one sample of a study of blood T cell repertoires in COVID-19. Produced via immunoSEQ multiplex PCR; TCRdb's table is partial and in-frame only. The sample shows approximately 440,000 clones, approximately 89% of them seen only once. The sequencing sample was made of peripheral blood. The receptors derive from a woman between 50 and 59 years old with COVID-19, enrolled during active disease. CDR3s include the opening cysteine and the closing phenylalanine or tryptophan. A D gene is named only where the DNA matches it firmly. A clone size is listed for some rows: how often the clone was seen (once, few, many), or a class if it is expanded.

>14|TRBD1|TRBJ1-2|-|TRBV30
CAWSPRTGGTGYTF
TGTGCCTGGAGTCCACGGACAGGGGGCACTGGCTACACCTTC
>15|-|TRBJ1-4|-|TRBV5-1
CASSLEPRTNEKLFF
TGCGCCAGCAGCTTGGAGCCCCGAACTAATGAAAAACTGTTTTTT
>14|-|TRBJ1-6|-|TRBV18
CASSPAGRNSPLHF
TGTGCCAGCTCACCCGCAGGGAGGAATTCACCCCTCCACTTT
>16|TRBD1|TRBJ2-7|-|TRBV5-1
CASSSFRDRSFYEQYF
TGCGCCAGCAGCTCTTTTCGGGACAGGTCATTCTACGAGCAGTACTTC
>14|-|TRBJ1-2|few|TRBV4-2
CASSQDQGTYGYTF
TGTGCCAGCAGCCAAGATCAGGGTACTTATGGCTACACCTTC
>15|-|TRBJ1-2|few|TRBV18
CASSRGSVANYGYTF
TGTGCCAGCTCACGGGGCTCGGTAGCTAACTATGGCTACACCTTC
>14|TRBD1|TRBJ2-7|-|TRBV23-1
CASWQPQGSYEQYF
TGCGCCAGCTGGCAACCACAGGGGTCCTACGAGCAGTACTTC
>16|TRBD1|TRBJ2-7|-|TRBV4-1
CASSRRPGQESYEQYF
TGCGCCAGCAGCCGACGTCCGGGACAGGAATCCTACGAGCAGTACTTC
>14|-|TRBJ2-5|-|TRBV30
CAWAGGTEGETQYF
TGTGCCTGGGCTGGGGGGACGGAAGGGGAGACCCAGTACTTC
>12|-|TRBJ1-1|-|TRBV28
CASSLRNTEAFF
TGTGCCAGCAGTCTGAGAAACACTGAAGCTTTCTTT
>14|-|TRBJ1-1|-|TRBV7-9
CASSLDGQGTEAFF
TGTGCCAGCAGCTTAGATGGGCAGGGCACTGAAGCTTTCTTT
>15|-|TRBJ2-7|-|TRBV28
CASSPRPGLMREQYF
TGTGCCAGCAGTCCCCGGCCGGGGTTAATGAGGGAGCAGTACTTC
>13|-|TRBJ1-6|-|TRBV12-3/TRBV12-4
CASSLGGNSPLHF
TGTGCCAGCAGTTTAGGCGGGAATTCACCCCTCCACTTT
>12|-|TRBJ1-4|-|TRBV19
CASSQTNEKLFF
TGTGCCAGCTCACAGACTAATGAAAAACTGTTTTTT
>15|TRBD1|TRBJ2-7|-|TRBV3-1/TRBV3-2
CASSEGTGTSYEQYF
TGTGCCAGCAGCGAGGGGACAGGGACCTCCTACGAGCAGTACTTC
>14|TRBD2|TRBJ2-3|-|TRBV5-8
CASSFGGARDTQYF
TGTGCCAGCAGCTTCGGGGGGGCTCGAGATACGCAGTATTTT